The text below deals with one T cell receptor beta chain. The antigen remains undetermined. The length of the CDR3 is 14 residues. Looked up from germline, CDR1 is MDHEN and CDR2 is SYDVKM. V lost 6 bases and J lost 5, with 16 bases in between. This entry comes from a study of STAT5B mutations in CD4+ large granular lymphocyte leukemia. Study conclusions and caveats: The CD4+ versus CD8+ T-LGLL clonality difference may reflect limited sample size. Patient CD4-sorted repertoires stayed more clonal than healthy ones after leukemic-clone removal.

Generated by immunoSEQ multiplex PCR, the TCRdb table keeps only in-frame clones and is missing some. This table has about 24,000 clones, 72% appearing once. Sequenced material: CD4+ T cells from blood buffy coats. The sequence was collected from a human donor in good health. This chain connects TRBV28 to TRBJ1-2; D is perhaps TRBD1 (5 bases). In DNA form, the CDR3 reads TGTGCCAGCAGAACCCGAGGGGTGGATTATGGCTACACCTTC. Amino acid sequence: CASRTRGVDYGYTF.